These T cell receptor beta chains were read from a single sample in a study of Ad26.COV2.S vaccination and SARS-CoV-2 variants. Libraries were prepared by immunoSEQ multiplex PCR; TCRdb keeps only in-frame clonotypes and omits some of them. The sample holds roughly 680,000 clones, more than 80% seen once. The input for sequencing was peripheral blood, taken in a trial of Ad26.COV2.S vaccine versus placebo. These receptors were obtained from a person aged 18-65 years who received the Ad26.COV2.S COVID-19 vaccine or a placebo. Each CDR3 is given with its conserved first and last residue. A D gene is named only where the DNA matches it firmly. Not all rows give a size; the values are once, few, many and, for expanded clones, a class.

V gene: TRBV6-1; clone size: -; J gene: TRBJ2-7; D gene: -; CDR3 protein: CASSDMRGQYF; CDR3 DNA: TGTGCCAGCAGTGACATGAGGGGGCAGTACTTC
V gene: TRBV27; clone size: -; J gene: TRBJ1-2; D gene: -; CDR3 protein: CASTMGAPGDYGYTF; CDR3 DNA: TGTGCCAGCACAATGGGGGCCCCCGGGGACTATGGCTACACCTTC
V gene: TRBV4-2; clone size: -; J gene: TRBJ2-2; D gene: TRBD2; CDR3 protein: CASSLFGTSGTNTGELFF; CDR3 DNA: TGTGCCAGCAGCCTCTTCGGGACTAGCGGAACGAACACCGGGGAGCTGTTTTTT
V gene: TRBV5-4; clone size: -; J gene: TRBJ2-7; D gene: -; CDR3 protein: CASSPGGAGYEQYF; CDR3 DNA: TGTGCCAGCAGCCCAGGTGGGGCGGGCTACGAGCAGTACTTC
V gene: TRBV30; clone size: -; J gene: TRBJ2-2; D gene: TRBD2; CDR3 protein: CAWSVRAGLSTGELFF; CDR3 DNA: TGTGCCTGGAGTGTACGAGCGGGGCTGAGCACCGGGGAGCTGTTTTTT
V gene: TRBV6-5; clone size: -; J gene: TRBJ1-6; D gene: -; CDR3 protein: CASTDGIPAPLHF; CDR3 DNA: TGTGCCAGCACCGACGGAATTCCCGCACCCCTCCACTTT
V gene: TRBV30; clone size: -; J gene: TRBJ2-1; D gene: TRBD2; CDR3 protein: CACATTWTSGRGTVQFF; CDR3 DNA: TGTGCCTGCGCCACGACGTGGACTAGCGGGAGGGGTACGGTGCAGTTCTTC
V gene: TRBV30; clone size: -; J gene: TRBJ2-1; D gene: TRBD1; CDR3 protein: CAFDRVSDEQFF; CDR3 DNA: TGTGCCTTTGACAGGGTAAGCGATGAGCAGTTCTTC
V gene: TRBV19; clone size: -; J gene: TRBJ1-2; D gene: -; CDR3 protein: CASFPANYGYTF; CDR3 DNA: TGTGCCAGTTTTCCGGCTAACTATGGCTACACCTTC
V gene: TRBV11-1; clone size: -; J gene: TRBJ1-3; D gene: -; CDR3 protein: CATKDWGPGNTIYF; CDR3 DNA: TGTGCCACCAAGGATTGGGGGCCTGGAAACACCATATATTTT
V gene: TRBV5-1; clone size: -; J gene: TRBJ1-2; D gene: -; CDR3 protein: CASSSEGVGYGYTF; CDR3 DNA: TGCGCCAGCAGCTCGGAAGGGGTAGGGTATGGCTACACCTTC
V gene: TRBV6-6; clone size: -; J gene: TRBJ2-7; D gene: TRBD1; CDR3 protein: CASRAGTVDEQYF; CDR3 DNA: TGTGCCAGCAGGGCCGGGACAGTGGACGAGCAGTACTTC
V gene: TRBV6-5; clone size: -; J gene: TRBJ1-5; D gene: -; CDR3 protein: CASSNGNQPQHF; CDR3 DNA: TGTGCCAGCTCCAACGGCAATCAGCCCCAGCATTTT
V gene: TRBV19; clone size: once; J gene: TRBJ1-5; D gene: -; CDR3 protein: CASRTGPWNNQPQHF; CDR3 DNA: TGTGCCAGTAGAACCGGACCTTGGAACAATCAGCCCCAGCATTTT
V gene: TRBV18; clone size: -; J gene: TRBJ1-1; D gene: TRBD1; CDR3 protein: CASSPGGQGWTEAFF; CDR3 DNA: TGTGCCAGCTCACCAGGGGGACAGGGGTGGACTGAAGCTTTCTTT
V gene: TRBV4-3; clone size: once; J gene: TRBJ2-2; D gene: -; CDR3 protein: CASSQDQGFYTGELFF; CDR3 DNA: TGCGCCAGCAGCCAAGATCAGGGTTTTTACACCGGGGAACTGTTTTTT
V gene: TRBV19; clone size: -; J gene: TRBJ2-1; D gene: TRBD1; CDR3 protein: CASSRNRGESYNEQFF; CDR3 DNA: TGTGCCAGTAGTCGGAACAGGGGGGAGTCCTACAATGAGCAGTTCTTC
V gene: TRBV18; clone size: -; J gene: TRBJ1-2; D gene: -; CDR3 protein: CASSDSADYGYTF; CDR3 DNA: TGTGCCAGCTCAGATTCCGCCGACTATGGCTACACCTTC
V gene: TRBV4-2; clone size: -; J gene: TRBJ1-4; D gene: -; CDR3 protein: CASSQGKGRVNEKLFF; CDR3 DNA: TGTGCCAGCAGCCAAGGTAAAGGCAGGGTGAATGAAAAACTGTTTTTT
V gene: TRBV2; clone size: -; J gene: TRBJ2-5; D gene: -; CDR3 protein: CASSEQTYQETQYF; CDR3 DNA: TGTGCCAGCAGTGAACAAACCTACCAAGAGACCCAGTACTTC
V gene: TRBV6-2/TRBV6-3; clone size: -; J gene: TRBJ2-3; D gene: TRBD2; CDR3 protein: CASSWGLVGADTQYF; CDR3 DNA: TGTGCCAGCAGTTGGGGACTAGTCGGCGCGGATACGCAGTATTTT
V gene: TRBV5-1; clone size: -; J gene: TRBJ1-1; D gene: -; CDR3 protein: CASSLDAGQNTEAFF; CDR3 DNA: TGCGCCAGCAGCTTGGATGCGGGGCAGAACACTGAAGCTTTCTTT
V gene: TRBV18; clone size: few; J gene: TRBJ2-1; D gene: TRBD1; CDR3 protein: CASSPRTGEWGEQFF; CDR3 DNA: TGTGCCAGCTCACCAAGGACAGGGGAATGGGGTGAGCAGTTCTTC
V gene: TRBV6-5; clone size: -; J gene: TRBJ1-5; D gene: -; CDR3 protein: CASIEGLGQPQHF; CDR3 DNA: TGTGCCAGCATAGAGGGGTTGGGACAGCCCCAGCATTTT
V gene: TRBV5-1; clone size: -; J gene: TRBJ2-7; D gene: -; CDR3 protein: CASSRQGTPSYEQYF; CDR3 DNA: TGCGCCAGCAGCCGGCAGGGGACACCAAGCTACGAGCAGTACTTC
V gene: TRBV7-2; clone size: -; J gene: TRBJ2-2; D gene: TRBD2; CDR3 protein: CASSPRLAGALGHTGELFF; CDR3 DNA: TGTGCCAGCAGCCCCAGGCTAGCGGGGGCTCTCGGTCACACCGGGGAGCTGTTTTTT
V gene: TRBV12-3/TRBV12-4; clone size: -; J gene: TRBJ1-6; D gene: -; CDR3 protein: CASSFRGGAFLHF; CDR3 DNA: TGTGCCAGCAGTTTTCGTGGGGGGGCTTTCCTCCACTTT
V gene: TRBV25-1; clone size: -; J gene: TRBJ2-7; D gene: -; CDR3 protein: CASSDVVGSYEQYF; CDR3 DNA: TGTGCCAGCAGTGACGTAGTAGGGTCCTACGAGCAGTACTTC
V gene: TRBV5-5; clone size: -; J gene: TRBJ1-1; D gene: TRBD1; CDR3 protein: CASSDRTGKPDTEAFF; CDR3 DNA: TGTGCCAGCAGCGATAGGACAGGGAAGCCGGACACTGAAGCTTTCTTT
V gene: TRBV12-3/TRBV12-4; clone size: -; J gene: TRBJ2-7; D gene: -; CDR3 protein: CASSLSPTYEQYF; CDR3 DNA: TGTGCCAGCAGTTTAAGTCCTACCTACGAGCAGTACTTC
V gene: TRBV3-1/TRBV3-2; clone size: -; J gene: TRBJ1-2; D gene: -; CDR3 protein: CASSQGGFGTYGYTF; CDR3 DNA: TGTGCCAGCAGCCAAGGAGGGTTTGGGACCTATGGCTACACCTTC
V gene: TRBV7-9; clone size: -; J gene: TRBJ2-3; D gene: -; CDR3 protein: CASSLGEVGTDTQYF; CDR3 DNA: TGTGCCAGCAGCTTAGGAGAGGTGGGAACAGATACGCAGTATTTT
V gene: TRBV5-1; clone size: once; J gene: TRBJ1-2; D gene: -; CDR3 protein: CASSLAGVRARNYTF; CDR3 DNA: TGCGCCAGCAGCTTGGCCGGTGTCAGGGCTCGTAACTACACCTTC
V gene: TRBV12-3/TRBV12-4; clone size: once; J gene: TRBJ2-7; D gene: -; CDR3 protein: CASSLGGWEQYF; CDR3 DNA: TGTGCCAGCAGTTTAGGGGGGTGGGAGCAGTACTTC
V gene: TRBV29-1; clone size: -; J gene: TRBJ1-2; D gene: -; CDR3 protein: CSVELVRGLYGYTF; CDR3 DNA: TGCAGCGTTGAATTGGTCAGGGGATTGTATGGCTACACCTTC
V gene: TRBV2; clone size: -; J gene: TRBJ2-1; D gene: TRBD1; CDR3 protein: CASSRDRGLGYNKQFF; CDR3 DNA: TGTGCCAGCAGCCGAGACAGGGGGCTTGGGTACAATAAGCAGTTCTTC
V gene: TRBV3-1/TRBV3-2; clone size: -; J gene: TRBJ2-2; D gene: -; CDR3 protein: CASTVWGGETGELFF; CDR3 DNA: TGTGCCAGCACTGTTTGGGGCGGGGAAACCGGGGAGCTGTTTTTT
V gene: TRBV5-6; clone size: -; J gene: TRBJ2-1; D gene: -; CDR3 protein: CASSFDWAPYNEQFF; CDR3 DNA: TGTGCCAGCAGCTTTGACTGGGCCCCCTACAATGAGCAGTTCTTC
V gene: TRBV7-9; clone size: -; J gene: TRBJ2-3; D gene: TRBD2; CDR3 protein: CASSLVAGRRTDTQYF; CDR3 DNA: TGTGCCAGCAGCTTAGTAGCGGGACGCCGCACAGATACGCAGTATTTT
V gene: TRBV2; clone size: -; J gene: TRBJ1-1; D gene: TRBD1; CDR3 protein: CAIPGTGGTEAFF; CDR3 DNA: TGTGCCATACCCGGGACAGGGGGGACTGAAGCTTTCTTT
V gene: TRBV6-5; clone size: -; J gene: TRBJ2-1; D gene: -; CDR3 protein: CASRGVDSYNEQFF; CDR3 DNA: TGTGCCAGCAGGGGCGTCGACAGCTACAATGAGCAGTTCTTC
V gene: TRBV13; clone size: -; J gene: TRBJ2-5; D gene: -; CDR3 protein: CASSLQQTQYF; CDR3 DNA: TGTGCCAGCAGCTTACAACAGACCCAGTACTTC
V gene: TRBV19; clone size: -; J gene: TRBJ1-1; D gene: TRBD1; CDR3 protein: CASRKTLGGKDTEAFF; CDR3 DNA: TGTGCCAGTCGAAAAACCCTAGGGGGCAAGGACACTGAAGCTTTCTTT
V gene: TRBV2; clone size: -; J gene: TRBJ2-5; D gene: TRBD2; CDR3 protein: CASMWERGNQETQYF; CDR3 DNA: TGTGCCAGCATGTGGGAGCGGGGGAACCAAGAGACCCAGTACTTC
V gene: TRBV19; clone size: -; J gene: TRBJ1-5; D gene: -; CDR3 protein: CASSIVQTANQPQHF; CDR3 DNA: TGTGCCAGTAGTATAGTACAGACGGCTAATCAGCCCCAGCATTTT
V gene: TRBV7-9; clone size: -; J gene: TRBJ1-3; D gene: -; CDR3 protein: CASSFSAQGGNTIYF; CDR3 DNA: TGTGCCAGCAGCTTTTCGGCGCAGGGGGGAAACACCATATATTTT
V gene: TRBV7-9; clone size: -; J gene: TRBJ1-1; D gene: -; CDR3 protein: CASSLVRERNTEAFF; CDR3 DNA: TGTGCCAGCAGCTTAGTCCGGGAACGGAACACTGAAGCTTTCTTT
V gene: TRBV7-2; clone size: -; J gene: TRBJ2-7; D gene: TRBD1; CDR3 protein: CASSLEGQGYNEQYF; CDR3 DNA: TGTGCCAGCAGCTTAGAGGGACAGGGGTATAACGAGCAGTACTTC
V gene: TRBV7-6; clone size: -; J gene: TRBJ1-5; D gene: -; CDR3 protein: CASSLDENQPQHF; CDR3 DNA: TGTGCCAGCAGCTTAGATGAGAATCAGCCCCAGCATTTT
V gene: TRBV7-2; clone size: -; J gene: TRBJ2-1; D gene: -; CDR3 protein: CASSLSQAEQRRLF; CDR3 DNA: TGTGCCAGCAGCTTAAGCCAGGCCGAACAGCGTAGGCTCTTC
V gene: TRBV6-5; clone size: -; J gene: TRBJ2-7; D gene: -; CDR3 protein: CAEGLNTYEQYF; CDR3 DNA: TGTGCCGAAGGGCTTAACACCTACGAGCAGTACTTC
V gene: TRBV9; clone size: -; J gene: TRBJ1-2; D gene: -; CDR3 protein: CASSVATYGYTF; CDR3 DNA: TGTGCCAGCAGCGTAGCTACCTATGGCTACACCTTC
V gene: TRBV4-1; clone size: -; J gene: TRBJ1-6; D gene: TRBD1; CDR3 protein: CASSQDYGQGFSYNSPLHF; CDR3 DNA: TGCGCCAGCAGCCAAGATTACGGACAGGGATTCTCCTATAATTCACCCCTCCACTTT
V gene: TRBV4-1; clone size: -; J gene: TRBJ1-2; D gene: -; CDR3 protein: CASSQREGYGYTF; CDR3 DNA: TGCGCCAGCAGCCAACGGGAAGGCTATGGCTACACCTTC
V gene: TRBV19; clone size: -; J gene: TRBJ1-4; D gene: -; CDR3 protein: CASSILGGGEKLFF; CDR3 DNA: TGTGCCAGTAGTATTCTAGGGGGAGGTGAAAAACTGTTTTTT
V gene: TRBV11-3; clone size: -; J gene: TRBJ2-5; D gene: TRBD2; CDR3 protein: CASSPSGRQETQYF; CDR3 DNA: TGTGCCAGCAGCCCATCCGGGAGGCAAGAGACCCAGTACTTC
V gene: TRBV5-1; clone size: -; J gene: TRBJ2-1; D gene: -; CDR3 protein: CASSLVASSYNEQFF; CDR3 DNA: TGCGCCAGCAGCTTGGTGGCTAGCTCCTACAATGAGCAGTTCTTC
V gene: TRBV12-3/TRBV12-4; clone size: few; J gene: TRBJ1-2; D gene: -; CDR3 protein: CASSLTGSGYTF; CDR3 DNA: TGTGCCAGCAGCCTTACAGGGAGTGGCTACACCTTC